The rows below give T cell receptor beta chains drawn from one sample of a study of beta chain features in type 1 diabetes. Assay: immunoSEQ multiplex PCR; the TCRdb copy retains only in-frame clones and omits some. The data hold hundreds of thousands of clones, with around an eighth observed a single time. Specimen: naive CD4+ T cells from blood. The receptors here all came from a man between 18 and 29 years old with type 1 diabetes. Each CDR3 is given with its conserved first and last residue. Only some rows state a clone size, as once, few, many or a class for expanded clones.

.,TRBJ2-5,TRBV30,12,CAWSAGGETQYF
few,TRBJ2-5,TRBV5-8,14,CASSRTETQETQYF
few,TRBJ1-2,TRBV15,15,CATSRAWEDTYGYTF
few,TRBJ2-1,TRBV27,15,CASSLTRASGRREFF
.,TRBJ2-7,TRBV2,11,CASTSEAEQYF
.,TRBJ2-3,TRBV4-1,19,CASSHLLAGLPTSTDTQYF
few,TRBJ2-7,TRBV14,12,CASSQVVGEQYF
.,TRBJ2-5,TRBV2,14,CASTRLGSQETQYF
few,TRBJ2-7,TRBV7-2,15,CASSSRDSSSYEQYF
many,TRBJ2-1,TRBV14,14,CASSQVREEDEQFF
few,TRBJ2-7,TRBV30,13,CAWRDSGAYEQYF
.,TRBJ2-2,TRBV18,12,CASSPLTGELFF
few,TRBJ2-1,TRBV7-9,13,CAVHSGYANEQFF
.,TRBJ2-5,TRBV5-1,14,CASSLASQGETQYF
.,TRBJ2-1,TRBV5-1,14,CASRVRTNDNEQFF
few,TRBJ2-5,TRBV18,14,CASSQGQSQETQYF
.,TRBJ2-1,TRBV6-6,15,CASFQGGQGWNEQFF
.,TRBJ2-5,TRBV9,15,CASSVGWTGEETQYF
few,TRBJ1-1,TRBV25-1,11,CASQRVTEAFF
few,TRBJ2-2,TRBV19,12,CASNGNTGELFF
few,TRBJ1-2,TRBV30,14,CAWSIPPGPYGYTF
many,TRBJ2-1,TRBV2,11,CASSEGTAPFF
.,TRBJ2-1,TRBV2,16,CASSEQGGRAAGEQFF
few,TRBJ2-5,TRBV6-5,15,CASRPTGHLGQTQYF
.,TRBJ2-5,TRBV7-2,19,CASSLMRYRGNGDQETQYF
few,TRBJ2-5,TRBV7-2,14,CASSLRQGSETQYF
.,TRBJ2-7,TRBV25-1,16,CASSELGQGVGYEQYF
few,TRBJ2-1,TRBV19,13,CASRGYQNNEQFF
.,TRBJ1-1,TRBV4-2,17,CASSQERQGVRSTEAFF
few,TRBJ1-2,TRBV28,11,CASAEVRGYTF
.,TRBJ2-3,TRBV28,15,CASNSRGPSLYTQYF
few,TRBJ2-1,TRBV9,14,CASSVGTSQHEQFF
.,TRBJ1-4,TRBV30,13,CAWSGQGREKLFF
.,TRBJ2-1,TRBV2,16,CASSGTPNSAYNEQFF